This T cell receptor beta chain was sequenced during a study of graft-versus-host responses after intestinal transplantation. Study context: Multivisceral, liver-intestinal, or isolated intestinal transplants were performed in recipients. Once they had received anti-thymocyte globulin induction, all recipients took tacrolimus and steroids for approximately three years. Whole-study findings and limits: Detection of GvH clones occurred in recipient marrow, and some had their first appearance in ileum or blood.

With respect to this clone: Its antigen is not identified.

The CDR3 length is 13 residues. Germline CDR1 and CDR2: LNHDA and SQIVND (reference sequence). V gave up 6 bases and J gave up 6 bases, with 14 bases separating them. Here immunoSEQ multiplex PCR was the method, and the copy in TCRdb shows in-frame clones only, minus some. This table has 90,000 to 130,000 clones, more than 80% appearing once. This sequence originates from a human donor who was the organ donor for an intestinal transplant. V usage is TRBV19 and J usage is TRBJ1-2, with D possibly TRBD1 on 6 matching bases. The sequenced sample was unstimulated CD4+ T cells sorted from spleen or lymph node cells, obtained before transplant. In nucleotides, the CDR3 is TGTGCCAGTAGCCGAACAGGGTCGGATGGCTACACCTTC. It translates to CASSRTGSDGYTF. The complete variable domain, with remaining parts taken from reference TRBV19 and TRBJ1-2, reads DGGITQSPKYLFRKEGQNVTLSCEQNLNHDAMYWYRQDPGQGLRLIYYSQIVNDFQKGDIAEGYSVSREKKESFPLTVTSAQKNPTAFYLCASSRTGSDGYTFGSGTRLTVV.